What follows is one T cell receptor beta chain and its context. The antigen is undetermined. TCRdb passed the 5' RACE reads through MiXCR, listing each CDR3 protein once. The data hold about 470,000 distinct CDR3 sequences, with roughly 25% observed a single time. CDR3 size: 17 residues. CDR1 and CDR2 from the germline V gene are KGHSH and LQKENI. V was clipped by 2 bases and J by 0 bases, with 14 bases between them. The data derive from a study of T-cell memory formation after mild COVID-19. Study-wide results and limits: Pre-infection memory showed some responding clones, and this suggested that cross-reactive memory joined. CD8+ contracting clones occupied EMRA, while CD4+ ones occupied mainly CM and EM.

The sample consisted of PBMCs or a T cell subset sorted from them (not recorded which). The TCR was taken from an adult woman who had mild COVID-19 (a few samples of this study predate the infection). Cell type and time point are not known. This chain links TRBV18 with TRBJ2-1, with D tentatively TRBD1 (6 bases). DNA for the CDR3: TGTGCCAGCTCACCAATCCTTCAACAGGGCTCCTACAATGAGCAGTTCTTC. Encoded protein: CASSPILQQGSYNEQFF.